This T cell receptor beta chain stems from a study of cytomegalovirus exposure and HLA in healthy donors. The PCR had 60 Vbeta and 13 Jbeta primers. The repertoire was sequenced with immunoSEQ multiplex PCR; TCRdb's copy has only in-frame clones and lacks some. This table holds around 200,000 clones, about 89% found once. This clone was seen a handful of times. The clonotype was recovered from a woman between 18 and 30 years old in good health and CMV-seronegative. The sample comprised PBMCs.

CDR3 coding DNA: TGTGCCAGCAGCCTCAGGGGGCCCACTGAAGCTTTCTTT. This translates into CASSLRGPTEAFF. J is TRBJ1-1 and V is TRBV11-2; the match to TRBD1 covers 8 bases. The junction had 3 bases not matched to a gene; V was cut back by 5 bases and J by 4 bases. The CDR3 length is 13 residues. Per the germline V gene, CDR1 is SGHAT and CDR2 is FQNNGV.